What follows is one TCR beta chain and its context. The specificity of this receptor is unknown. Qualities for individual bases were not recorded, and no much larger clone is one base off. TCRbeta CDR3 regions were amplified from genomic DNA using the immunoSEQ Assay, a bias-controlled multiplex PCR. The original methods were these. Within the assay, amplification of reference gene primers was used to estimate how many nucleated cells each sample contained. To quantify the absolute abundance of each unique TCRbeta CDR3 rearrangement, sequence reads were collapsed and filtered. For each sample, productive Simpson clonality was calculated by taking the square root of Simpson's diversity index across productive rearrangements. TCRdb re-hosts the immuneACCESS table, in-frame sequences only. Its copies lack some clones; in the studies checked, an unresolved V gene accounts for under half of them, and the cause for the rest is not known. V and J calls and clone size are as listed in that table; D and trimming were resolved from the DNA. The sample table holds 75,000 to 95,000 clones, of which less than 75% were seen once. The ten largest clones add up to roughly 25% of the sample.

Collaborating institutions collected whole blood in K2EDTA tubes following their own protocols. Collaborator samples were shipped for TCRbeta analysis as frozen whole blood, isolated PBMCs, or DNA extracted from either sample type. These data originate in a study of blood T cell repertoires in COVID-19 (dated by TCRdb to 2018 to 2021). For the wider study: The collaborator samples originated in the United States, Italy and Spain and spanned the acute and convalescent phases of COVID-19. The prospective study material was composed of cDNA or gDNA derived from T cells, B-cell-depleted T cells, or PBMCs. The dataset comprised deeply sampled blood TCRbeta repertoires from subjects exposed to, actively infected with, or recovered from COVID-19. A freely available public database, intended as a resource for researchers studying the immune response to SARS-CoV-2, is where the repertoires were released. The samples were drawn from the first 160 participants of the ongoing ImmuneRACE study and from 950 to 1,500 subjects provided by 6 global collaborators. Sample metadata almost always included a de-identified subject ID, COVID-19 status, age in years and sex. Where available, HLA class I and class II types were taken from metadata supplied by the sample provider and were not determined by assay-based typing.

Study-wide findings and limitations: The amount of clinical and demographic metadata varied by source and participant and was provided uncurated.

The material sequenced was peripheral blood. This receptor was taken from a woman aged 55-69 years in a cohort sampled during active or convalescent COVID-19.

The sequenced DNA is TGTGCCAGTCCCTCCCCAAAACAGGGAAGGAGATCTGGGGCCAACGTCCTGACTTTC. Its product reads: CASPSPKQGRRSGANVLTF. The chain couples TRBV3-1 (or the pseudogene TRBV3-2) to TRBJ2-6; the D segment could be TRBD1, given 6 matching bases. According to the germline V gene (reference sequence), CDR1 reads LGHDT and CDR2 reads YNNKEL. Relative to germline, V is 9 bases shorter and J is 1 base shorter, with 25 bases between their ends. Measured from the cysteine to the phenylalanine, the CDR3 is 19 residues long. The entry retains the CDR3 DNA only, 57 bases that are in frame from base 1.